This T cell receptor beta chain appears in the sequencing data of a study of T cell clonotyping in hematopoietic cell transplantation. Profiled with immunoSEQ multiplex PCR; TCRdb holds only in-frame clones, not every one. The sample comprises about 16,000 clones, more than 70% of which are singletons, and around 3.9% rests with the top ten. The germline CDR1 and CDR2 sequences are LNHDA and SQIVND (reference sequence). The CDR3 runs 18 residues. V lost 2 bases, J lost 4 bases, and 21 bases lay in between. The sequencing here drew on PBMCs, taken 100 days after allogeneic stem cell transplant. The chain joins TRBV19 to TRBJ2-1; weak D call: TRBD1 (6 bases). This clonotype was obtained from a male patient between 60 and 69 years old who had an allogeneic stem cell transplant from a related donor, so the T cells may come from the graft donor. Some clones in this sample may be carry-over from other donors' samples. The CDR3 DNA reads TGTGCCAGTAGTATACAGGGTCTTTCAGCAGGGGTTTACAATGAGCAGTTCTTC. Its protein product is CASSIQGLSAGVYNEQFF.